The next 25 T cell receptor beta chains were all read from a single sample in a study of regulatory T cells in long-lasting Graves disease. The sample's time point: newly diagnosed GD, antithyroid drugs for less than 3 months. There was RNA extracted from PBMCs, and the TCR library was made from it. Investigators prepared the TCR beta libraries by applying iRepertoire HTBI primers and Arm-PCR of CDR3 regions. TCRdb ran MiXCR on the multiplex PCR reads and lists one entry per CDR3 protein. The profile covers 350,000 to 500,000 distinct CDR3 sequences, with about 17% appearing a single time and less than 30% taken by the ten largest. Separately, the same data were catalogued under a study of T cells in Graves' hyperthyroidism and ophthalmopathy.

The input for sequencing was peripheral blood mononuclear cells (PBMCs), taken at new diagnosis, from a patient treated with antithyroid drugs. The receptors were gathered from a woman in her late teens or twenties with Graves disease.

In this sample, this clonotype turned up once. The V call is TRBV19, the J call TRBJ2-1; D not resolved. The germline V and J ends were trimmed by 2 bases and 0 bases, with 5 bases remaining between them. CDR3 length: 14 residues. Germline lookup yields CDR1 LNHDA and CDR2 SQIVND (reference sequence). The CDR3 here is CASSIMSSYNEQFF. The CDR3 nucleotides are TGTGCCAGTAGTATAATGAGCTCCTACAATGAGCAGTTCTTC.

This clonotype has at least ten counts. J is TRBJ1-2 and V is TRBV6-5, with 10 bases aligning to TRBD1. V was clipped by 2 bases and J by 7 bases; unmatched bases: 4. Germline V gene data show CDR1 as MNHEY and CDR2 as SVGAGI. This CDR3 spans 14 amino acids. This CDR3 is CASSYTGTGAGYTF. Here the CDR3 DNA reads TGTGCCAGCAGTTACACCGGGACAGGGGCTGGCTACACCTTC.

This clonotype was picked up many times. CDR3: CASSQVGGDTQYF. In DNA, the CDR3 is TGTGCCAGCAGCCAAGTGGGCGGAGATACGCAGTATTTT. The chain is built from TRBV3-1 and TRBJ2-3; D unclear. Germline assignment: CDR1 LGHDT and CDR2 YNNKEL (reference sequence). The CDR3 length is 13 residues. The germline V and J ends were trimmed by 1 base and 5 bases, with 7 bases remaining between them.

This clonotype was seen repeatedly, ten times or more. This chain connects TRBV30 to TRBJ1-1, with 8 bases matching TRBD1. V lost 1 base to trimming and J lost 11 bases; unmatched junction nucleotides: 3. The CDR3 covers 11 residues. Germline V gene data show CDR1 as GTSNPN and CDR2 as SVGIG (reference sequence). The CDR3 nucleotides are TGTGCCTGGAGTGCAGGGGGCGCGGCTTTCTTT. It yields the protein CAWSAGGAAFF.

This clonotype was detected ten times or more. The chain couples TRBV2 to TRBJ2-7, with D possibly TRBD1 on 6 matching bases. The CDR3 spans 14 residues. The V gene lost 9 bases and the J gene lost 4 bases, with 19 bases spanning the gap. The germline V gene has CDR1 SNHLY and CDR2 FYNNEI. The CDR3 DNA sequence: TGTGCCAGTGAAGGGGGAGTGAGGGTATACGAGCAGTACTTC. Its protein is CASEGGVRVYEQYF.

The V gene is TRBV30, the J gene TRBJ2-7; tentative D call: TRBD2 (6 bases). Germline V gene lookup returns CDR1 GTSNPN and CDR2 SVGIG (reference sequence). This CDR3 has 13 amino acids. V was clipped by 2 bases and J by 2 bases, with 10 bases between them. The CDR3 here is CAWSNSGAYEQYF. The CDR3, as DNA: TGTGCCTGGAGTAATAGCGGTGCCTACGAGCAGTACTTC.

In the case of this clonotype: A read error is possible here, since a much larger clone lies one base away. No conserved phenylalanine or tryptophan is present at the end of the CDR3, so a read error is the likely explanation. V is TRBV5-6 and J is TRBJ1-1; no clear D gene. CDR1 SGHDT and CDR2 YYEEEE come from the germline V gene. This CDR3 spans 16 amino acids. V was trimmed by 0 bases and J by 0 bases, leaving 12 bases between them. CDR3 sequence: CASSLVDRTLNTEAFS. The CDR3 nucleotides read TGTGCCAGCAGCTTGGTTGATAGGACCTTGAACACTGAAGCTTTCTCT.

As for this clonotype: This CDR3 is missing its conserved last phenylalanine or tryptophan, likely due to a read error. V is TRBV6-1 and J is TRBJ2-5, with D unclear. Trimming pared 2 bases from V and 1 base from J, leaving 5 bases between. CDR1 and CDR2 (germline): MNHNS, SASEGT. The CDR3 extends over 13 amino acids. The CDR3: CASSESSQETQYL. The CDR3 region has the DNA TGTGCCAGCAGTGAATCTAGCCAAGAGACCCAGTACCTC.

The chain employs TRBV29-1 and TRBJ2-1; 7 nucleotides line up with TRBD2. The DNA end favors TRBJ2-5, so the J call may be wrong. The CDR3 spans 13 residues. Germline CDR1 and CDR2: SQVTM and ANQGSEA. The CDR3 sequence is CSGGLPFSETQYF. The CDR3 coding sequence is TGCAGCGGGGGACTACCTTTCTCTGAGACCCAGTACTTC.

This clonotype appeared many times. This chain links TRBV11-2 with TRBJ2-1, with 11 bases fitting TRBD2. CDR1 is SGHAT, CDR2 FQNNGV, per germline. The CDR3 is 16 amino acids. J was trimmed by 6 bases and V by 0 bases; bases with no gene match: 4. DNA for the CDR3: TGTGCCAGCAGCTTAGATCTAACTAGCGGGAGCAATGAGCAGTTCTTC. It encodes CASSLDLTSGSNEQFF.

This clonotype was seen ten or more times. The chain employs TRBV28 and TRBJ1-2, with D tentatively TRBD1 (6 bases). CDR1 is MDHEN, CDR2 SYDVKM, per germline. V was pared by 4 bases and J by 5 bases, with 8 bases between. This CDR3 contains 12 residues. The CDR3 sequence is CASSSGQYGYTF. The DNA of the CDR3 is TGTGCCAGCAGTTCCGGACAGTATGGCTACACCTTC.

This clonotype appeared a single time. The chain links TRBV6-5 to TRBJ1-1; TRBD1 is a possible D gene (5 bases). Germline values: CDR1 MNHEY, CDR2 SVGAGI. V was shortened by 0 bases and J by 8 bases, with 13 bases between the two germline ends. The CDR3 has 14 residues. The DNA for the CDR3 is TGTGCCAGCAGTTACTCAGGAGGGGAAACCGAAGCTTTCTTT. It is translated as CASSYSGGETEAFF.

The chain recombines TRBV27 with TRBJ1-6, with TRBD1 identical over 7 bases. CDR1 and CDR2 from the germline V gene are MNHEY and SMNVEV (reference sequence). V was pared by 0 bases and J by 10 bases, with 6 bases of the junction left unmatched. The CDR3 spans 15 residues. The CDR3 DNA is TGTGCCAGCAGTTTATCGACAGGGTCTTTCTCACCCCTCCACTTT. Translation gives CASSLSTGSFSPLHF.

The chain has TRBV12-3 or TRBV12-4 and TRBJ2-1; TRBD2 agrees at 14 bases. V shed 5 bases, J shed 9 bases, and the junction held 6 bases outside the gene matches. The CDR3 is 15 amino acids. This chain's CDR3 is CASSPRLAGGIEQFF. CDR3 DNA: TGTGCCAGCAGTCCCCGACTAGCGGGAGGGATTGAGCAGTTCTTC.

This clonotype was counted many times. This chain connects TRBV7-3 to TRBJ2-7; 8 nucleotides agree with TRBD2. The V and J ends lost 2 bases and 9 bases, in that order; junction bases with no gene match: 15. Germline CDR1 reads SGHTA; CDR2 reads FQGTGA. CDR3 length equals 16 residues. Here the CDR3 DNA reads TGTGCCAGCAGCTTAGGGCGGGTAGAGGCAGCGGGAGCGCAGTACTTC. Translated, it gives CASSLGRVEAAGAQYF.

This clonotype turned up a few times. The chain carries TRBV10-3 and TRBJ2-1; 8 bases are shared with TRBD2. This CDR3 region has 14 residues. In germline, CDR1 is ENHRY, CDR2 SYGVKD. V lost 8 bases, J lost 5 bases, and 8 bases stayed unmatched. The CDR3 loop reads CAIGAGVPNNEQFF. The CDR3 DNA follows: TGTGCCATCGGAGCGGGAGTCCCCAACAATGAGCAGTTCTTC.

This clonotype was counted many times. This chain joins TRBV10-3 and TRBJ1-5; 9 bases align to TRBD1. The CDR3 is made up of 15 amino acids. Germline V lookup: CDR1 ENHRY, CDR2 SYGVKD. Unmatched junction bases numbered 7, after V lost 6 bases and J lost 4 bases. DNA of the CDR3: TGTGCCATCAGCTCGGACAGGGGATTTAATCAGCCCCAGCATTTT. It specifies CAISSDRGFNQPQHF.

This clonotype was seen at least ten times. This chain connects TRBV6-1 to TRBJ2-7; the match to TRBD2 covers 10 bases. The V and J ends lost 6 bases and 0 bases, in that order; junction bases with no gene match: 5. The CDR3 contains 15 residues. Germline assignment: CDR1 MNHNS and CDR2 SASEGT. CDR3 sequence: CASRTTSGFSYEQYF. CDR3 nucleotide sequence: TGTGCCAGCAGAACGACTAGCGGGTTCTCCTACGAGCAGTACTTC.

In its sample, this clonotype was seen many times. The genes are TRBV28 and TRBJ1-6; D call uncertain. Deletions cut 5 bases from V and 7 bases from J, with 15 bases between. This CDR3 is 15 amino acids long. Germline V CDR1 and CDR2: MDHEN, SYDVKM. The CDR3, as DNA: TGTGCCAGCAGTCCCAATGGGTCATGGAATTCACCCCTCCACTTT. Residues: CASSPNGSWNSPLHF.

In its sample, this clonotype was seen many times. The J gene is TRBJ2-1, the V gene TRBV11-1; a possible D gene is TRBD2 (5 bases). The germline V and J ends were trimmed by 5 bases and 8 bases, with 19 bases remaining between them. The CDR3 totals 15 residues. CDR1 SGHAT and CDR2 FQDESV come from the germline V gene (reference sequence). The CDR3 DNA is TGTGCCAGCAGCACAGACAAGGGCTACGGGGATGAGCAGTTCTTC. Translated: CASSTDKGYGDEQFF.

Ten or more counts support this clonotype. The chain carries TRBV6-1 and TRBJ2-3, with TRBD2 matching over 12 bases. Germline-derived CDR1 and CDR2 are MNHNS and SASEGT. V trimming: 6 bases; J trimming: 1 base; junction bases outside the gene matches: 8. The CDR3 is made up of 17 amino acids. CDR3 protein: CASRGTSGLGGTDTQYF. CDR3 nucleotide sequence: TGTGCCAGCAGGGGGACTAGCGGGCTGGGGGGCACAGATACGCAGTATTTT.

This clonotype has a handful of counts. The J gene is TRBJ1-4, the V gene TRBV29-1; D call uncertain. Looked up from germline, CDR1 is SQVTM and CDR2 is ANQGSEA. The CDR3 contains 13 residues. V was shortened by 7 bases and J by 13 bases, with 22 bases between the two germline ends. The DNA of the CDR3 is TGCAGCGCTTCGACAAGTCCCCTCTCCCTACTGTTTTTT. Its protein is CSASTSPLSLLFF.

This clonotype was seen repeatedly, ten times or more. V and J are TRBV11-2 and TRBJ2-1, with 7 bases that match TRBD2. The length of the CDR3 is 17 residues. CDR1 is SGHAT, CDR2 FQNNGV, per germline. Germline trimming cut 3 bases from V and 0 bases from J; bases unmatched to any gene: 8. The CDR3 here is CASSLILAPSSYNEQFF. The DNA of the CDR3 is TGTGCCAGCAGCTTGATACTAGCGCCGAGCTCCTACAATGAGCAGTTCTTC.

This rearrangement joins TRBV4-1 to TRBJ1-4; weak D call: TRBD1 (5 bases). In germline, CDR1 is MGHRA, CDR2 YSYEKL. Trimming removed 1 base from V and 8 bases from J, with 8 bases in between. The CDR3 contains 13 residues. The CDR3 bases are TGCGCCAGCAGCCAAGGGCGGACAGAAAAACTGTTTTTT. This encodes CASSQGRTEKLFF.

This clonotype has only a few counts. The chain employs TRBV29-1 and TRBJ2-3; D tentatively fits TRBD1 or TRBD2 (5 bases each). Trimming cost V 0 bases and J 5 bases, with 18 bases left between them. Germline CDR1 SQVTM, CDR2 ANQGSEA. The CDR3 has 16 amino acids. This chain's CDR3 is CSVEEARGLSLDTQYF. CDR3 in DNA: TGCAGCGTTGAAGAAGCGAGGGGCTTATCTCTAGATACGCAGTATTTT.